The clone carrying this T cell receptor beta chain was seen only a few times. The data stem from a study of regulatory T cells in long-lasting Graves disease. Regarding time point: newly diagnosed GD, antithyroid drugs for less than 3 months. PBMC-derived RNA was used for the TCR library. Graves' disease diagnoses followed American Thyroid Association guidelines. Both iRepertoire HTBI primers and Arm-PCR of CDR3 regions were used to build the TCR beta libraries. TCRdb fed the multiplex PCR reads into MiXCR, producing one record per CDR3 protein. Of under 800,000 distinct CDR3 sequences listed, under 20% are singletons. J lost 5 bases, V lost 8 bases, and 8 bases had no gene match. From germline, CDR1 is MDHEN and CDR2 SYDVKM. The CDR3 is 14 residues long. This sample was also put to use in a study of T cells in Graves' hyperthyroidism and ophthalmopathy. That paper adds: Ophthalmopathy prediction by the model preceded onset by a median about 6.3 months.

The starting material was peripheral blood mononuclear cells (PBMCs), obtained at new diagnosis, from a patient treated with antithyroid drugs. The origin of this receptor is a woman in her thirties with Graves disease. The genes are TRBV28 and TRBJ2-2; TRBD2 matches 7 bases. CDR3 sequence (DNA): TGTGCCAGCGTTGGGGGGAGGGGAACCGGGGAGCTGTTTTTT. This encodes CASVGGRGTGELFF.